Sequencing of this TCR beta chain was carried out in a study of blood T cell repertoires in COVID-19. About the research overall: Researchers got acute and convalescent COVID-19 samples from the United States, Italy and Spain. The analysed material was cDNA or gDNA that came from T cells, B-cell-depleted T cells, or PBMCs.

The CDR3 spans 16 residues. The trim removed 7 bases at V and 1 base at J, leaving 6 bases unmatched. Germline-derived CDR1 and CDR2 are SNHLY and FYNNEI. Method: immunoSEQ multiplex PCR; TCRdb's copy keeps in-frame clones and lacks some. Among around 300,000 clones listed, around nine tenths were seen once. The TCR sequence derives from a woman in her thirties or forties who had recovered from COVID-19. The rearrangement joins TRBV2 to TRBJ2-3; 12 bases are a match to TRBD2. The sequenced material came from peripheral blood. CDR3 sequence: CASNFRLAGGTDTQYF. The CDR3 DNA reads as TGTGCCAGCAATTTCAGACTAGCGGGAGGCACAGATACGCAGTATTTT.